This TCR beta chain derives from a study of cytomegalovirus exposure and HLA in healthy donors. CDR1 is SNHLY and CDR2 is FYNNEI in the germline V gene. The CDR3 covers 15 residues. V was cut by 6 bases and J by 0 bases, with 14 bases left in between. The study ran its PCR with 60 Vbeta and 13 Jbeta primers. Sequencing was performed with immunoSEQ multiplex PCR; in TCRdb, only in-frame clones are kept and a portion is missing. Seen here are approximately 200,000 clones, around 75% observed once, and the top ten hold around 5.9%. The sequencing input was PBMCs. V and J are TRBV2 and TRBJ1-1; D unresolved. The receptor was isolated from a woman under 40 in good health and CMV-seropositive. The CDR3 spells CASRKDPAVNTEAFF. The CDR3 nucleotides are TGTGCCAGCAGGAAGGATCCCGCGGTGAACACTGAAGCTTTCTTT. The full variable domain, in which reference TRBV2 and TRBJ1-1 provide the parts outside the CDR3, is EPEVTQTPSHQVTQMGQEVILRCVPISNHLYFYWYRQILGQKVEFLVSFYNNEISEKSEIFDDQFSVERPDGSNFTLKIRSTKLEDSAMYFCASRKDPAVNTEAFFGQGTRLTVV.